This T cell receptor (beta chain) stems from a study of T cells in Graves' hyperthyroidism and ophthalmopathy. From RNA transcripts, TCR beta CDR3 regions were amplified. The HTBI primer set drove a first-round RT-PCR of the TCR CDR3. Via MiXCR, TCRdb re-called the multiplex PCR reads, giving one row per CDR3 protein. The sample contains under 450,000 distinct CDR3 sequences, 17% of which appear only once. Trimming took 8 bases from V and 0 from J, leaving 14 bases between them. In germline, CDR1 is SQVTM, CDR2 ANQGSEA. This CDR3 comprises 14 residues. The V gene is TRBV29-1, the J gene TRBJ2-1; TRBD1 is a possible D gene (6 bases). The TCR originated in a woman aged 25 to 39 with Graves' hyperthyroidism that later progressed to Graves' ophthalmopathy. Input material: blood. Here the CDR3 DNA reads TGCAGCCTGCGGACAGAGAGCTCCTACAATGAGCAGTTCTTC. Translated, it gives CSLRTESSYNEQFF.